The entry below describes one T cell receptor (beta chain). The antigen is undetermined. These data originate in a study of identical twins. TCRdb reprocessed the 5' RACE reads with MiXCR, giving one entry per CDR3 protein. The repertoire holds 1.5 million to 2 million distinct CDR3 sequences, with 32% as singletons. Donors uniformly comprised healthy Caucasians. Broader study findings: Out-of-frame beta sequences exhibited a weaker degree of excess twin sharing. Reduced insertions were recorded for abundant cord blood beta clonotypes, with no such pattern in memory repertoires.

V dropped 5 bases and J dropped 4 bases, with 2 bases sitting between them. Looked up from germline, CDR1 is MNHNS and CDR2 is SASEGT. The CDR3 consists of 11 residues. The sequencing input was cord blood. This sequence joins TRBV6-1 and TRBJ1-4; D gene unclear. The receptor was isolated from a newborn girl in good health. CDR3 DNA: TGTGCCAGCAGTATTAATGAAAAACTGTTTTTT. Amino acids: CASSINEKLFF.